Listed below are T cell receptor beta chains from one sample, sequenced in a study of blood T cells in healthy people across ages. TCRdb re-called the 5' RACE reads through MiXCR, storing one row per CDR3 protein. The sample contains about 1.4 million distinct CDR3 sequences, 59% of which appear only once. The sample consisted of blood. These TCRs come from a man between 18 and 35 years old in good health. CDR3s leave out the opening cysteine and the closing phenylalanine or tryptophan. Clone sizes are given selectively: once, few, many, or a class where the clone is expanded.

TRBV4-1,TRBJ1-2,11,few,ASSQVRAYGYT
TRBV12-3/TRBV12-4,TRBJ2-5,15,-,ACSLSRLAGGQETQY
TRBV28,TRBJ1-4,11,-,ASSPYSSEKLF
TRBV12-3/TRBV12-4,TRBJ1-5,13,-,ASRPGQVSNQPQH
TRBV7-8,TRBJ1-1,9,-,ARSDAAEAF
TRBV6-5,TRBJ2-5,14,-,ASSPRLKAGQETQY
TRBV20-1,TRBJ2-1,9,-,SADVGSEQF
TRBV20-1,TRBJ2-7,12,-,SANAGDHTDEQY
TRBV5-6,TRBJ1-4,10,-,ASSQTHEKLF
TRBV14,TRBJ2-6,12,-,ASSRVTGANVLT
TRBV20-1,TRBJ1-6,11,once,SARDRGYSPLH
TRBV20-1,TRBJ1-1,11,few,SAMREGATEAF
TRBV6-1,TRBJ2-2,12,-,ASKQRGDTGELF
TRBV5-5,TRBJ2-1,13,-,ASSLGQYSYNEQF
TRBV27,TRBJ1-1,13,-,ASSSIFVKNTEAF
TRBV3-1,TRBJ2-5,13,-,ASSQDGSAQETQY
TRBV18,TRBJ2-3,17,-,ASSYTGYYGSRGGDTQY
TRBV6-6,TRBJ2-5,10,-,ASSYPLGGQY
TRBV4-1,TRBJ1-1,13,-,ASSQATGISPEAF
TRBV6-6,TRBJ2-3,14,-,ASSGTSGLSTDTQY
TRBV2,TRBJ1-6,13,-,ASRTREARNSPLH
TRBV6-1,TRBJ2-1,12,-,ASSGDPIGNEQF
TRBV19,TRBJ2-1,15,-,ASRTPTGLAGGVEQF
TRBV5-6,TRBJ1-2,13,-,ASSPPGQGGYGYT
TRBV6-1,TRBJ1-3,13,-,ASSEAGGQGGTIY
TRBV20-1,TRBJ2-1,12,-,SADGAGPRDEQF
TRBV20-1,TRBJ2-7,12,-,SAREIDNPYEQY
TRBV12-3/TRBV12-4,TRBJ2-3,13,-,ASNLAGAGPDTQY
TRBV7-2,TRBJ2-7,12,-,ASSSGPQGYEQY
TRBV12-3/TRBV12-4,TRBJ2-3,16,few,ASSLGPGGLAGTDTQY
TRBV12-5,TRBJ2-1,9,-,ASGRAVVQF
TRBV5-1,TRBJ1-1,13,-,ASSSTGARDTEAF
TRBV20-1,TRBJ2-1,10,-,SASGVGDEQF
TRBV25-1,TRBJ2-2,14,-,ASTHADGSYTGELF
TRBV27,TRBJ2-7,10,-,ASVDSSYEQY
TRBV29-1,TRBJ2-7,10,few,SVEGLDDEQY
TRBV20-1,TRBJ2-1,13,-,SATQSRAFYNEQF
TRBV6-5,TRBJ2-1,17,-,ASSYRTGTSGGAWNEQF
TRBV7-2,TRBJ2-6,13,-,ASSRSRSGANVLT
TRBV11-3,TRBJ2-1,13,-,ASSTRLGPLSEQF
TRBV12-3/TRBV12-4,TRBJ2-7,14,-,ASSVTGGRSSYEQY